A selection of T cell receptor beta chains follows, all from one sample in a study of T-cell memory formation after mild COVID-19. MiXCR, run by TCRdb on the 5' RACE reads, gives a single entry per CDR3 protein. This repertoire shows around 130,000 distinct CDR3 sequences, approximately 15% found once; its top ten account for 5% to 5.5%. The sequencing sample was made of PBMCs or a T cell subset sorted from them (not recorded which). Source of these receptors: a man aged 18 to 29 who had mild COVID-19 (a few samples of this study predate the infection). Cell type and time point are not known. CDR3s include the opening cysteine and the closing phenylalanine or tryptophan. D genes are given only for firm matches. Size is omitted from some rows. Given values are once, few, many or a class for expanded clones.

j_gene	abundance	d_gene	v_gene	CDR3aa	CDR3nt
TRBJ1-1	-	-	TRBV7-7	CASSFSRDTEAFF	TGTGCCAGCAGCTTTTCGCGAGACACTGAAGCTTTCTTT
TRBJ1-2	-	-	TRBV7-9	CASSPEARYGYTF	TGTGCCAGCAGCCCCGAAGCCCGCTATGGCTACACCTTC
TRBJ1-2	few	-	TRBV5-1	CASNPGGDYGYTF	TGCGCCAGCAATCCCGGCGGGGACTATGGCTACACCTTC
TRBJ1-5	-	-	TRBV4-2	CASSQDLGPVKPQHF	TGTGCCAGCAGCCAAGATCTAGGGCCGGTTAAGCCCCAGCATTTT
TRBJ2-1	few	TRBD1	TRBV5-6	CASSLIFRTGRNEQFF	TGTGCCAGCAGCTTAATCTTTAGGACAGGCCGTAATGAGCAGTTCTTC
TRBJ1-6	-	-	TRBV7-2	CASSTRRGSYNSPLHF	TGTGCCAGCAGTACGAGACGAGGGTCCTATAATTCACCCCTCCACTTT
TRBJ1-5	-	-	TRBV6-6	CASRSGRLANQPQHF	TGTGCCAGCAGGTCAGGGAGGCTCGCGAATCAGCCCCAGCATTTT
TRBJ2-7	-	-	TRBV12-3/TRBV12-4	CASSGPSYEQYF	TGTGCCAGCAGTGGTCCCTCCTACGAGCAGTACTTC
TRBJ2-7	many	-	TRBV5-1	CASSLGDPGRDEQYF	TGCGCCAGCAGCTTGGGAGACCCCGGACGAGACGAGCAGTACTTC
TRBJ2-5	-	-	TRBV4-1	CASSRRGRETQYF	TGCGCCAGCAGCCGCCGTGGTAGGGAGACCCAGTACTTC
TRBJ1-1	few	-	TRBV3-1	CASSQGVWSMNTEAFF	TGTGCCAGCAGCCAAGGGGTCTGGTCGATGAACACTGAAGCTTTCTTT
TRBJ1-6	-	-	TRBV9	CASSVQSNSYNSPLHF	TGTGCCAGCAGCGTCCAATCGAACTCCTATAATTCACCCCTCCACTTT
TRBJ2-3	few	-	TRBV7-9	CASSRNQITDTQYF	TGTGCCAGCAGTCGAAACCAGATCACAGATACGCAGTATTTT
TRBJ2-3	few	TRBD2	TRBV7-2	CASSFYSGGTDTQYF	TGTGCCAGCAGCTTCTACAGCGGGGGCACAGATACGCAGTATTTT
TRBJ1-5	-	-	TRBV6-5	CASRGGDQPQHF	TGTGCCAGCAGAGGGGGAGATCAGCCCCAGCATTTT
TRBJ2-7	few	-	TRBV4-1	CASSPGPLGVPLYEQYF	TGCGCCAGCAGCCCAGGACCCTTAGGGGTCCCCCTCTACGAGCAGTACTTC
TRBJ1-3	-	-	TRBV7-2	CASSLGGLEGNTIYF	TGTGCCAGCAGCTTAGGGGGGCTGGAGGGAAACACCATATATTTT
TRBJ2-1	-	-	TRBV7-9	CASSSDSDEQFF	TGTGCCAGCAGCTCCGACAGTGATGAGCAGTTCTTC
TRBJ1-4	few	TRBD1	TRBV5-1	CASSLRQGAEKLFF	TGCGCCAGCAGCCTACGACAGGGGGCTGAAAAACTGTTTTTT
TRBJ2-6	few	-	TRBV12-3/TRBV12-4	CASSLGLGSGANVLTF	TGTGCCAGCAGTTTAGGTCTCGGCTCTGGGGCCAACGTCCTGACTTTC
TRBJ1-1	once	-	TRBV29-1	CSVAGGNTEAFF	TGCAGCGTTGCGGGCGGGAACACTGAAGCTTTCTTT
TRBJ2-6	few	-	TRBV25-1	CASSELSHTGSGANVLTF	TGTGCCAGCAGTGAATTGTCCCACACGGGGTCAGGGGCCAACGTCCTGACTTTC
TRBJ1-1	few	TRBD1	TRBV19	CASLTGRMMNTEAFF	TGTGCCAGCCTGACAGGGAGGATGATGAACACTGAAGCTTTCTTT
TRBJ2-2	few	-	TRBV7-3	CASSLTIGSGSGELFF	TGTGCCAGCAGCTTAACTATTGGGTCAGGCAGCGGGGAGCTGTTTTTT
TRBJ1-1	-	-	TRBV7-6	CASSLGGPGTEAFF	TGTGCCAGCAGCTTAGGGGGGCCGGGCACTGAAGCTTTCTTT
TRBJ2-5	-	TRBD2	TRBV3-1	CASSQGLVGETQYF	TGTGCCAGCAGCCAGGGACTAGTCGGTGAGACCCAGTACTTC
TRBJ2-3	-	TRBD2	TRBV7-2	CATRQRGSTDTQYF	TGTGCCACTCGGCAGCGGGGTAGCACAGATACGCAGTATTTT
TRBJ1-5	-	-	TRBV5-5	CASSLRAGGQPQHF	TGTGCCAGCAGCTTGCGGGCGGGGGGCCAGCCCCAGCATTTT
TRBJ2-1	few	-	TRBV5-1	CASSYRESSYNEQFF	TGCGCCAGCAGCTACAGGGAGAGCTCCTACAATGAGCAGTTCTTC
TRBJ2-1	few	TRBD2	TRBV20-1	CSASTNSGGLNEQFF	TGCAGTGCTAGCACCAATAGCGGGGGGTTAAATGAGCAGTTCTTC
TRBJ2-3	few	TRBD2	TRBV7-3	CASSQRGGYTDTQYF	TGTGCCAGCAGCCAGCGGGGCGGATACACAGATACGCAGTATTTT
TRBJ1-5	-	-	TRBV20-1	CSAGQANQPQHF	TGCAGTGCTGGTCAGGCCAATCAGCCCCAGCATTTT
TRBJ2-4	few	TRBD1	TRBV4-3	CASSQGERGRDIQYF	TGCGCCAGCAGCCAAGGGGAAAGGGGGCGCGACATTCAGTACTTC
TRBJ1-5	-	-	TRBV6-2/TRBV6-3	CASRDGGFDQPQHF	TGTGCCAGCAGGGACGGGGGTTTTGATCAGCCCCAGCATTTT
TRBJ2-4	few	TRBD1	TRBV27	CASSPLFRGPVGNIQYF	TGTGCCAGCAGTCCCCTCTTCAGGGGGCCGGTAGGAAACATTCAGTACTTC
TRBJ1-5	-	-	TRBV12-3/TRBV12-4	CASSFTGTYQPQHF	TGTGCCAGCAGTTTTACAGGGACATATCAGCCCCAGCATTTT
TRBJ2-1	many	TRBD2	TRBV29-1	CSVSGGGEQFF	TGCAGCGTCTCGGGAGGGGGTGAGCAGTTCTTC
TRBJ2-3	many	-	TRBV12-3/TRBV12-4	CASRDRDTQYF	TGTGCCAGCAGAGACCGAGATACGCAGTATTTT
TRBJ2-1	-	-	TRBV7-2	CASSLVAGRNNEQFF	TGTGCCAGCAGCTTAGTGGCGGGGCGGAACAATGAGCAGTTCTTC
TRBJ2-2	few	-	TRBV11-3	CASSPGTANTGELFF	TGTGCCAGCAGCCCAGGGACTGCGAACACCGGGGAGCTGTTTTTT
TRBJ2-5	few	-	TRBV20-1	CSARTPTQYF	TGCAGTGCCCGGACTCCTACCCAGTACTTC
TRBJ2-5	-	TRBD2	TRBV4-3	CASSRERVASGEGETQYF	TGCGCCAGCAGCCGAGAGAGGGTGGCTAGCGGGGAGGGAGAGACCCAGTACTTC
TRBJ2-5	few	-	TRBV5-4	CASPGLTGKETQYF	TGTGCCAGCCCAGGACTCACTGGGAAGGAGACCCAGTACTTC